A single sample gave rise to the 6 T cell receptor beta chains below, sequenced in a study of shared clonotypes between healthy human individuals. Using immunoSEQ multiplex PCR, the repertoire was profiled, and TCRdb retains in-frame clones only, with some absent. The sample lists about 2.4 million clones, 90% to 95% occurring once. Source material: naive CD4+ T cells from PBMCs. Subset defined: CD45RA+ positively selected. Every receptor here comes from a man aged 18 to 29 in good health. Some clones in this sample may be carry-over from other donors' samples.

The table lists this clone with a count of one. The rearrangement uses TRBV7-6 and TRBJ2-3; 12 positions agree with TRBD2. Germline trimming cut 1 base from V and 0 bases from J; bases unmatched to any gene: 8. CDR3 length: 19 residues. From germline, CDR1 is SGHVS and CDR2 FNYEAQ. CDR3 residues: CASSLGPGLAGVSTDTQYF. In nucleotides, the CDR3 is TGTGCCAGCAGCTTAGGACCGGGACTAGCGGGCGTTAGCACAGATACGCAGTATTTT.

The chain uses TRBV28 and TRBJ1-5; D remains ambiguous. The CDR3 spans 12 residues. The V gene's germline CDR1 is MDHEN and CDR2 SYDVKM. V lost 4 bases, J lost 5 bases, and 6 bases lay in between. CDR3: CASSSEHQPQHF. The CDR3 nucleotides read TGTGCCAGCAGTTCAGAGCATCAGCCCCAGCATTTT.

The chain combines TRBV5-1 with TRBJ2-3; 9 bases agree with TRBD1. The CDR3 has 15 residues. The J segment lost 2 bases and the V segment lost 3 bases, leaving 4 bases of the junction unmatched. From germline, CDR1 is SGHRS and CDR2 YFSETQ. For the CDR3, the DNA is TGCGCCAGCAGCTCGGGACAGGGCCCCACAGATACGCAGTATTTT. It specifies CASSSGQGPTDTQYF.

V is TRBV7-2 and J is TRBJ2-7, with D unresolved. This CDR3 comprises 13 residues. Germline V lookup: CDR1 SGHTA, CDR2 FQGNSA. The V and J ends lost 6 bases and 4 bases respectively, with 13 bases between them. The CDR3 loop is CASRFSGLYEQYF. The CDR3, as DNA: TGTGCCAGCAGGTTTAGTGGGCTATACGAGCAGTACTTC.

The V call is TRBV4-1, the J call TRBJ2-2; D remains ambiguous. V was pared by 3 bases and J by 6 bases, with 11 bases between. This CDR3 has 14 amino acids. CDR1 and CDR2 from the germline V gene are MGHRA and YSYEKL. The CDR3 coding sequence is TGCGCCAGCAGCCAGTTCAGCCCAGCCGGGGAGCTGTTTTTT. Translation gives CASSQFSPAGELFF.

The chain combines TRBV28 with TRBJ1-1; D unclear. In germline, CDR1 is MDHEN, CDR2 SYDVKM. V was shortened by 6 bases and J by 1 base, with 12 bases between the two germline ends. The CDR3 extends over 14 amino acids. CDR3 sequence reads: CASRPARGNTEAFF. The CDR3 DNA reads TGTGCCAGCAGACCCGCGCGAGGGAACACTGAAGCTTTCTTT.